Following are 18 T cell receptor beta chains from one sample sequenced in a study of T cell changes during pregnancy in multiple sclerosis. Sequenced by immunoSEQ multiplex PCR; TCRdb stores in-frame clones only, minus some. The profile shows roughly 90,000 clones, 91% of them singletons. The sample here was peripheral blood, taken in the first trimester of pregnancy. The origin of the receptors is a female donor in good health, enrolled as a control in a pregnancy study.

This chain links TRBV4-3 with TRBJ1-2; 11 positions match TRBD1. There are 17 residues in the CDR3. V lost 4 bases and J lost 4; bases outside the gene matches: 11. Germline CDR1 is LGHNA and CDR2 is YSLEER. In DNA, the CDR3 is TGCGCCAGCAGCCCGTGGACAGGGGGCGATACACGCTATGGCTACACCTTC. Translation gives CASSPWTGGDTRYGYTF.

The rearrangement joins TRBV10-1 to TRBJ1-1; 9 positions match TRBD1. V was clipped by 4 bases and J by 2 bases; unmatched bases: 11. Germline assignment: CDR1 WNHNN and CDR2 SYGVQD (reference sequence). The CDR3 loop spans 17 amino acids. The CDR3, as DNA: TGCGCCAGCAGTGGCAACCGGGACAGGGCCACTAACACTGAAGCTTTCTTT. Its protein is CASSGNRDRATNTEAFF.

CDR3 nucleotide sequence: TGTGCCACCGGGACAGGGAGAAACAATGAGCAGTTCTTC. Its protein product is CATGTGRNNEQFF. This chain links TRBV7-2 with TRBJ2-1; 9 nucleotides line up with TRBD1. V shed 10 bases and J 5 bases; nucleotides not matched to a gene: 6. The germline CDR1 and CDR2 sequences are SGHTA and FQGNSA. The CDR3 consists of 13 residues.

The chain carries TRBV7-3 and TRBJ2-6; 8 nucleotides align to TRBD1. The germline V gene has CDR1 SGHTA and CDR2 FQGTGA. V shed 4 bases, J shed 7 bases, and the junction held 6 bases outside the gene matches. This CDR3 contains 15 residues. CDR3 sequence reads: CASSSTGAGANVLTF. The CDR3 DNA sequence: TGTGCCAGCAGCTCGACAGGGGCCGGAGCCAACGTCCTGACTTTC.

The V call is TRBV5-8, the J call TRBJ1-1; D gene uncertain. Germline lookup yields CDR1 SGHTS and CDR2 YDEGEE. The CDR3 sequence is 12 residues long. Trimming shortened V by 3 bases and J by 5 bases, and 8 bases separated the two germline ends. The CDR3 coding sequence is TGTGCCAGCAGCTACGGGAGGACTGAAGCTTTCTTT. This translates into CASSYGRTEAFF.

The chain links TRBV6-5 to TRBJ2-1; D is possibly TRBD1 (6 bases). The CDR3 totals 13 residues. Germline V gene data show CDR1 as MNHEY and CDR2 as SVGAGI. V dropped 0 bases and J dropped 9 bases, with 9 bases sitting between them. CDR3 sequence: CASSYSGGGEQFF. The CDR3 DNA is TGTGCCAGCAGTTACTCAGGGGGTGGTGAGCAGTTCTTC.

This sequence joins TRBV5-6 and TRBJ2-3; 13 positions match TRBD2. The V and J ends lost 1 base and 3 bases, in that order; junction bases with no gene match: 5. The CDR3 extends over 17 amino acids. CDR1 is SGHDT and CDR2 is YYEEEE in the germline V gene. Written as DNA, the CDR3 is TGTGCCAGCAGCTTGCCGGGACTAGCGGGGAGGACAGATACGCAGTATTTT. Protein sequence: CASSLPGLAGRTDTQYF.

The chain employs TRBV2 and TRBJ1-1; 7 bases fit TRBD1. The junction had 10 bases not matched to a gene; V was cut back by 5 bases and J by 10 bases. CDR1 is SNHLY and CDR2 is FYNNEI in the germline V gene. This CDR3 comprises 13 residues. The CDR3 region is CASSQEAGGRAFF. In nucleotides, the CDR3 is TGTGCCAGCAGTCAAGAGGCAGGGGGACGAGCTTTCTTT.

Worth noting for this clone: Mismatch with germline at one junction end may stem from a read error. J is TRBJ1-1 and V is TRBV19; TRBD1 agrees at 7 bases. The CDR3 is 14 residues long. Looked up from germline, CDR1 is LNHDA and CDR2 is SQIVND (reference sequence). The CDR3 reads CASNAGGTNIEAFF. CDR3 DNA sequence: TGTGCCAGTAACGCAGGGGGGACGAACATTGAAGCTTTCTTT.

This clone turned up a few times. The genes are TRBV6-1 and TRBJ1-5; D gene ambiguous. V was shortened by 2 bases and J by 9 bases, with 8 bases between the two germline ends. The germline CDR1 and CDR2 sequences are MNHNS and SASEGT. This CDR3 spans 12 amino acids. Here the CDR3 DNA reads TGTGCCAGCAGTGAATTGGCCCTGCCCCAGCATTTT. Residues: CASSELALPQHF.

The rearrangement joins TRBV5-1 to TRBJ1-3; 8 bases align to TRBD1. The ends lost 4 bases at V and 3 bases at J; junction bases unmatched: 9. Germline V gene sequence: CDR1 SGHRS, CDR2 YFSETQ. This CDR3 spans 16 amino acids. The chain's CDR3 is CASSLPGQASGNTIYF. The CDR3, as DNA: TGCGCCAGCAGCCTACCGGGACAGGCAAGTGGAAACACCATATATTTT.

The V and J genes are TRBV7-8 and TRBJ1-1, with 9 nucleotides matching TRBD1. The V segment lost 2 bases and the J segment 4 bases; nucleotides outside the gene matches: 8. CDR1 SGHVS and CDR2 FQNEAQ come from the germline V gene. CDR3 size: 16 residues. In nucleotides, the CDR3 is TGTGCCAGCAGCTTAATTCGACAGGGGGGGACCACTGAAGCTTTCTTT. Encoded protein: CASSLIRQGGTTEAFF. Full variable domain (remainder filled in from reference TRBV7-8 and TRBJ1-1): GAGVSQSPRYKVAKRGQDVALRCDPISGHVSLFWYQQALGQGPEFLTYFQNEAQLDKSGLPSDRFFAERPEGSVSTLKIQRTQQEDSAVYLCASSLIRQGGTTEAFFGQGTRLTVV.

The J gene is TRBJ2-5, the V gene TRBV19, with D perhaps TRBD2 (5 bases). The germline CDR1 and CDR2 sequences are LNHDA and SQIVND (reference sequence). The CDR3 has 13 amino acids. V lost 8 bases, J lost 9 bases, and 19 bases lay in between. CDR3 nucleotide sequence: TGTGCCAGTTCCCACCCGGGGTCATGGGCCCAGTACTTC. Protein product: CASSHPGSWAQYF.

The rearrangement uses TRBV27 and TRBJ1-4; 12 nucleotides agree with TRBD1. The germline V gene encodes CDR1 MNHEY and CDR2 SMNVEV (reference sequence). V lost 2 bases and J lost 8; bases outside the gene matches: 6. The CDR3 runs 16 residues. The CDR3 loop is CASSLGTGGGREKLFF. The DNA for the CDR3 is TGTGCCAGCAGTTTAGGGACAGGGGGCGGAAGGGAAAAACTGTTTTTT.

The genes are TRBV30 and TRBJ2-3, with D unresolved. Trimming left V 4 bases short and J 4 bases short, with 12 bases between. Germline-derived CDR1 and CDR2 are GTSNPN and SVGIG (reference sequence). This CDR3 is 13 amino acids long. CDR3 sequence reads: CAWTASPADTQYF. The CDR3 DNA is TGTGCCTGGACGGCTAGTCCCGCAGATACGCAGTATTTT.

V gene TRBV28 combines with J gene TRBJ2-2; the D gene is possibly TRBD1 (6 bases). Germline CDR1 reads MDHEN; CDR2 reads SYDVKM. Deletions cut 8 bases from V and 6 bases from J, with 16 bases between. CDR3 length: 14 amino acids. CDR3 protein: CASLRYQGPGELFF. The CDR3 nucleotides are TGTGCCAGCTTACGCTACCAGGGGCCCGGGGAGCTGTTTTTT.

The chain couples TRBV2 to TRBJ2-2; 10 bases are a match to TRBD1. The CDR3 loop spans 16 amino acids. Unmatched junction bases numbered 4, after V lost 1 base and J lost 5 bases. Germline CDR1 and CDR2: SNHLY and FYNNEI. The CDR3 loop reads CASSEGTGGTTGELFF. In DNA form, the CDR3 reads TGTGCCAGCAGTGAAGGGACAGGGGGGACAACCGGGGAGCTGTTTTTT.

This chain uses TRBV2 with TRBJ2-5; 8 bases match TRBD2. This CDR3 spans 14 amino acids. CDR1 is SNHLY, CDR2 FYNNEI, per germline. J was trimmed by 5 bases and V by 7 bases; bases with no gene match: 9. The CDR3 here is CASKAGGLRETQYF. The DNA for the CDR3 is TGTGCCAGCAAGGCGGGGGGCCTCCGGGAGACCCAGTACTTC.